The T cell receptor beta chain under discussion was sequenced for a study of T-cell reconstitution after alpha-beta-depleted transplantation in children (dated by TCRdb to 2016 to 2017). With respect to the entire study: T-cell immune reconstitution after TCRalphabeta/CD19-depleted allogeneic hematopoietic cell transplantation in children was quantitatively tracked in the study by means of TCR repertoire profiling. The study at large found these results: About two months after transplant, the apparently early recovery of alphabetaT-cell counts reportedly depended on just several hundred clones that had expanded rapidly and came from non-depleted graft cells. The high TCRbeta diversity at day 60 in some patients was ascribed to recipient T cells and intrathymic progenitors that had survived conditioning. Over subsequent months, a decline in hyperexpanded clone frequencies was noted, and after one year, T-cell counts and TCRbeta diversity were mostly ascribed to newly produced T cells.

Libraries were prepared through PCR. Reads for this sample came from an Illumina HiSeq 2500. Molecular barcoding was employed in the preparation of TCR libraries, with unique molecular identifiers being used to normalize TCRbeta repertoire quantification. TCRdb redid the processing of the public reads, applying fastp at Q25 and MiXCR, and retained in-frame beta chains. Identical CDR3 protein sequences are pooled into one entry, listed with their most common genes and DNA. Present in this sample are about 250,000 distinct CDR3 sequences, 20% to 30% of which were seen just once. Clones ranked in the top ten supply about 5% of the sample. Clipping removes 5 bases from V and 4 bases from J, with 5 as the unmatched junction base count. Including cysteine and phenylalanine, the CDR3 has 14 amino acids. The DNA shown is the 42-base CDR3, in frame from base 1. CDR1 and CDR2 were assigned from the germline V gene as MNHEY and SVGEGT.

Per the publication, the treatment or condition label means: allogeneic hematopoietic cell transplantation with graft depleted of TCRalphabeta T cells and CD19 B cells. The children who served as transplant recipients had been given grafts of TCRalphabeta/CD19-depleted allogeneic hematopoietic cells. This clonotype was observed a handful of times. Its antigen target is currently unknown. Per-nucleotide qualities are absent, and no much larger clonotype sits a single base away. This receptor was obtained from a female patient between 2 and 15 years old who had a stem cell transplant for congenital amegakaryocytic thrombocytopenia, so the T cells may come from the graft donor. Recombination connected TRBV6-2 or TRBV6-3 to TRBJ2-3; 8 nucleotides in the junction match TRBD1. This sample comprised PBMCs, mostly from graft donor cells, obtained 360 days after TCRalphabeta/CD19-depleted stem cell transplant. The CDR3 region: CASSPGGLPDTQYF. The nucleotide sequence reads TGTGCCAGCAGTCCAGGGGGCTTGCCAGATACGCAGTATTTT.